The source of this T cell receptor beta chain is a study of read filtering for tumor transcriptome and immune sequencing. Study-level results: Sorted CD138-negative bone marrow cells were not purified T cells.

This CDR3 comprises 12 residues. Germline-derived CDR1 and CDR2 are SGHVS and FQNEAQ. V was pared by 5 bases and J by 2 bases, with 3 bases between. Molecular barcoded adaptors covering alpha/delta and beta/gamma chains were used on roughly 400 ng RNA. TCRdb re-called the reads with MiXCR, one entry per CDR3 protein. The table shows more than 55,000 distinct CDR3 sequences, with 20% to 25% occurring only once. This clonotype was observed a handful of times. Its matching antigen is unknown. This sequence joins TRBV7-8 and TRBJ2-2; D is ambiguous. Sequenced material: a population of CD138-negative cells sorted from bone marrow. The clonotype was recovered from a donor aged 40 or older with multiple myeloma. The CDR3: CASSTNTGELFF. In DNA form, the CDR3 reads TGTGCCAGCAGCACAAACACCGGGGAGCTGTTTTTT.